This T cell receptor (beta chain) was recorded in a study of cytomegalovirus exposure and HLA in healthy donors. Study-level findings and limits: A later analysis associated about 18,000 TCR beta sequences with HLA alleles at a 0.05 false discovery rate. Productive status was seen about 90% or about 30% of the time for most TCR beta V segments in an earlier analysis. A later analysis found common viral pathogens apparently linked to several of the most significant clusters.

Comment on this clone: Its antigen is undetermined.

Primers: 60 Vbeta forward and 13 Jbeta reverse. The table came from immunoSEQ multiplex PCR; TCRdb's copy has only in-frame clones and leaves some out. The sample yields some 160,000 clones, around 73% seen once. This CDR3 comprises 14 residues. In germline, CDR1 is SGHNT, CDR2 YYREEE (reference sequence). The V end was cut by 0 bases, the J end by 4 bases, with 8 bases between. Sequencing was performed on PBMCs. The rearrangement joins TRBV5-4 to TRBJ1-5; tentative D call: TRBD1 (5 bases). This receptor was taken from a male donor in good health and CMV-seronegative. CDR3: CASSLGGLNQPQHF. The CDR3, as DNA: TGTGCCAGCAGCTTGGGGGGCCTGAATCAGCCCCAGCATTTT. The whole variable domain, remainder taken from reference TRBV5-4 and TRBJ1-5, is ETGVTQSPTHLIKTRGQQVTLRCSSQSGHNTVSWYQQALGQGPQFIFQYYREEENGRGNFPPRFSGLQFPNYSSELNVNALELDDSALYLCASSLGGLNQPQHFGDGTRLSIL.